The 21 T cell receptor beta chains in this list originate from one sample, sequenced in a study of T cell repertoires in cytomegalovirus infection. TCRdb re-derived calls from the reads in MiXCR, one entry per CDR3 protein. Among roughly 600,000 distinct CDR3 sequences, less than 25% were seen once, and the ten largest hold 7% to 9%. The sequenced material came from CD8+ T cells from PBMCs. The receptors come from a human donor in good health (CMV status not recorded). Some clones in this sample may be carry-over from other donors' samples.

Only a few counts were recorded for this clonotype. J is TRBJ2-2 and V is TRBV11-2; D gene unclear. Between the trimmed V and J ends, which lost 8 bases and 0 bases, there was a span of 16 bases. The CDR3 spans 16 residues. Germline V CDR1 and CDR2: SGHAT, FQNNGV. The CDR3: CASLDLEVSNTGELFF. The CDR3 DNA sequence: TGTGCCAGCCTAGATCTTGAAGTCTCGAACACCGGGGAGCTGTTTTTT.

This clonotype turned up a few times. The chain joins TRBV7-9 to TRBJ2-7; D remains unclear. Trimming stripped 5 bases from V and 7 bases from J, with 18 bases between. CDR3 length: 14 amino acids. CDR1 and CDR2 (germline): SEHNR, FQNEAQ (reference sequence). In nucleotides, the CDR3 is TGTGCCAGCAGCCAAGTAGGCCTCCGAGGAGAGCAGTACTTC. Its translation: CASSQVGLRGEQYF.

This clonotype has a handful of counts. The rearrangement links TRBV7-6 to TRBJ2-1; the match to TRBD2 covers 8 bases. Germline V lookup: CDR1 SGHVS, CDR2 FNYEAQ. CDR3 length equals 15 residues. V gave up 1 base and J gave up 10 bases; unmatched junction bases: 9. Here the CDR3 reads CASSLVANGGGEQFF. DNA of the CDR3: TGTGCCAGCAGCTTAGTCGCGAACGGGGGGGGAGAGCAGTTCTTC.

The sample holds many counts of this clonotype. V gene TRBV7-2 combines with J gene TRBJ2-4; 7 nucleotides agree with TRBD2. The V gene end was trimmed by 5 bases and the J gene end by 6 bases; junction bases not matched to a gene: 7. The CDR3 has 14 amino acids. Germline lookup yields CDR1 SGHTA and CDR2 FQGNSA. CDR3: CASSPGEGPNIQYF. DNA for the CDR3: TGTGCCAGCAGCCCGGGGGAGGGCCCAAACATTCAGTACTTC.

The chain combines TRBV6-6 with TRBJ2-3; D is undetermined. CDR3 length equals 17 residues. The germline V gene has CDR1 MNHNY and CDR2 SVGAGI (reference sequence). V dropped 0 bases and J dropped 0 bases, with 13 bases sitting between them. The CDR3 sequence: CASSYSWVSVSTDTQYF. The CDR3 region has the DNA TGTGCCAGCAGTTACTCATGGGTGTCCGTGAGCACAGATACGCAGTATTTT.

The chain has TRBV29-1 and TRBJ2-1; no reliable D call. The ends were cut back, 8 bases at V and 7 bases at J, with 12 bases in the middle. CDR3 length: 11 residues. Per the germline V gene, CDR1 is SQVTM and CDR2 is ANQGSEA. In DNA form, the CDR3 reads TGCAGCACCTCTAGGGATAATGAGCAGTTCTTC. It is translated as CSTSRDNEQFF.

The sample holds a few counts of this clonotype. The chain carries TRBV6-2 or TRBV6-3 and TRBJ1-5, with D perhaps matching TRBD1 (5 bases). The CDR3 length is 15 residues. The germline V gene encodes CDR1 MNHEY and CDR2 SVGEGT. V lost 2 bases and J 2 bases, leaving 10 bases between the germline ends. CDR3 DNA sequence: TGTGCCAGCAGTTACGTCCTGGGGGGCAATCAGCCCCAGCATTTT. It yields the protein CASSYVLGGNQPQHF.

This clonotype was found a few times. The CDR3 DNA is TGTGCCAGCAGCCCAGACCATGGGAAACACGAGCAGTACTTC. Residues: CASSPDHGKHEQYF. V gene TRBV3-1 combines with J gene TRBJ2-7; D call uncertain. The CDR3 covers 14 residues. V lost 4 bases, J lost 5 bases, and 15 bases lay in between. Germline CDR1 and CDR2: LGHDT and YNNKEL (reference sequence).

This clonotype was recorded a few times. J is TRBJ1-5 and V is TRBV6-6, with 8 nucleotides matching TRBD1. Germline V gene sequence: CDR1 MNHNY, CDR2 SVGAGI (reference sequence). The CDR3 runs to 15 residues. With V trimmed by 3 bases and J by 10 bases, 11 bases remained unmatched. CDR3 residues: CASSYPGTGVYPQHF. The DNA of the CDR3 is TGTGCCAGCAGTTATCCTGGGACAGGTGTATACCCCCAGCATTTT.

V gene TRBV14 combines with J gene TRBJ2-7; D unresolved. The germline gives CDR1 SGHDN, CDR2 FVKESK. The length of the CDR3 is 13 residues. V lost 4 bases, J lost 3 bases, and 10 bases lay in between. The CDR3 region is CASSRMLVYEQYF. The CDR3 DNA is TGTGCCAGCAGCCGGATGCTAGTCTACGAGCAGTACTTC.

V usage is TRBV2 and J usage is TRBJ1-1; D is unresolved. The CDR3 covers 10 residues. Per the germline V gene, CDR1 is SNHLY and CDR2 is FYNNEI. The V end was cut by 6 bases, the J end by 7 bases, with 6 bases between. CDR3 DNA sequence: TGTGCCAGCAGGGACCTTGAAGCTTTCTTT. This sequence encodes CASRDLEAFF.

A note on this clonotype: A read error may produce the germline difference seen at one junction end. The chain is built from TRBV2 and TRBJ1-5, with TRBD1 as a possible D gene (5 bases). Looked up from germline, CDR1 is SNHLY and CDR2 is FYNNEI. The CDR3 consists of 15 residues. CDR3 in DNA: TGTGCCAGCAGCGAAGATGACAGCTCAAATCAGCCCCAGCATTTT. Encoded protein: CASSEDDSSNQPQHF.

The chain employs TRBV6-2 or TRBV6-3 and TRBJ2-4, with TRBD1 identical over 7 bases. CDR3 length: 19 amino acids. Per the germline V gene, CDR1 is MNHEY and CDR2 is SVGEGT. V lost 2 bases to trimming and J lost 0 bases; unmatched junction nucleotides: 13. Here the CDR3 reads CASSYEGGITSLAKNIQYF. The CDR3 DNA reads TGTGCCAGCAGTTACGAAGGGGGCATTACGTCGTTAGCCAAAAACATTCAGTACTTC.

J is TRBJ2-3 and V is TRBV6-2 or TRBV6-3; 11 bases match TRBD2. Germline V gives CDR1 MNHEY, CDR2 SVGEGT. CDR3 length: 17 residues. The J segment lost 6 bases and the V segment lost 0 bases, leaving 8 bases of the junction unmatched. Here the CDR3 reads CASSYSDSGGAADTQYF. For the CDR3, the DNA is TGTGCCAGCAGTTACTCGGATAGCGGGGGGGCGGCGGATACGCAGTATTTT.

The gene calls are TRBV6-6 and TRBJ2-5; D tentatively fits TRBD1 or TRBD2 (5 bases each). Germline CDR1 is MNHNY and CDR2 is SVGAGI (reference sequence). With 5 bases removed from V and 5 bases from J, the gap between germline ends came to 12 bases. CDR3 length equals 13 residues. CDR3 nucleotide sequence: TGTGCCAGCAGTATCGGGGCGGTTGAGACCCAGTACTTC. Translating gives CASSIGAVETQYF.

Ten or more counts support this clonotype. J is TRBJ2-5 and V is TRBV7-2; 15 bases agree with TRBD2. J lost 5 bases, V lost 3 bases, and 16 bases had no gene match. CDR3 length: 20 residues. Germline CDR1 SGHTA, CDR2 FQGNSA. Here the CDR3 reads CASSFTLPGLAGGYLETQYF. In nucleotides, the CDR3 is TGTGCCAGCAGCTTTACACTCCCGGGACTAGCGGGGGGTTATCTGGAGACCCAGTACTTC.

This clonotype was recorded a few times. This CDR3 is CASSLEGAEDPYNEQFF. The CDR3 DNA sequence: TGTGCCAGCAGCTTGGAGGGGGCAGAAGACCCTTACAATGAGCAGTTCTTC. This sequence joins TRBV5-4 and TRBJ2-1; 7 positions agree with TRBD1. Germline V gene lookup returns CDR1 SGHNT and CDR2 YYREEE (reference sequence). This CDR3 has 17 amino acids. Unmatched junction bases numbered 10, after V lost 0 bases and J lost 4 bases.

This clonotype was seen many times. The chain uses TRBV12-3 or TRBV12-4 and TRBJ2-3, with 7 bases lining up with TRBD2. This CDR3 comprises 15 residues. Trimming removed 7 bases from V and 8 bases from J; junction bases left unmatched: 15. The CDR3 nucleotides are TGTGCCAGCACACCTTTCGGACTAGGGTCTGGTACGCAGTATTTT. Its translation is CASTPFGLGSGTQYF.

The chain employs TRBV12-3 or TRBV12-4 and TRBJ2-5, with no clear D. The CDR3 contains 14 residues. V lost 4 bases to trimming and J lost 5 bases, with 14 bases between them. CDR3 in DNA: TGTGCCAGCAGTTGGGTCCTGGCCGGCGAGACCCAGTACTTC. This sequence encodes CASSWVLAGETQYF.

The CDR3 sequence: CSAPSGQGLTDTQYF. In DNA, the CDR3 is TGCAGTGCTCCCTCCGGACAGGGGCTCACAGATACGCAGTATTTT. The V gene is TRBV20-1, the J gene TRBJ2-3, with TRBD1 identical over 9 bases. This CDR3 spans 15 amino acids. The germline CDR1 and CDR2 sequences are DFQATT and SNEGSKA (reference sequence). J was trimmed by 2 bases and V by 5 bases; bases with no gene match: 8.

The table lists this clonotype with a few counts. The gene calls are TRBV5-6 and TRBJ1-1; the D gene is possibly TRBD1 (5 bases). CDR1 and CDR2 from the germline V gene are SGHDT and YYEEEE. Trimming removed 0 bases from V and 0 bases from J, with 21 bases in between. This CDR3 has 19 residues. In DNA, the CDR3 is TGTGCCAGCAGCTTGGGGCAGGGAATAATAATTCCCATGAACACTGAAGCTTTCTTT. Protein: CASSLGQGIIIPMNTEAFF.